This passage covers 18 T cell receptor beta chains from one sample sequenced in a study of response to subunit inactivated influenza vaccine. One entry per CDR3 protein, called by TCRdb with MiXCR from the RT-PCR reads. The sample has approximately 530,000 distinct CDR3 sequences; approximately 7.2% are singletons. The sequenced sample was PBMCs from blood, obtained around 25 months after vaccination. These receptors originate from a man between 50 and 75 years old who received an inactivated influenza vaccine.

This clonotype came up a few times. The rearrangement joins TRBV27 to TRBJ2-7, with D hard to call. V was clipped by 5 bases and J by 4 bases, with 12 bases between them. The CDR3 length is 13 residues. CDR1 is MNHEY and CDR2 is SMNVEV in the germline V gene (reference sequence). The CDR3 spells CASSTDARYEQYF. DNA for the CDR3: TGTGCCAGCAGTACGGACGCACGATACGAGCAGTACTTC.

At least ten counts were recorded for this clonotype. The CDR3 bases are TGTGCCAGCAGTTTAAACCGCCGACTAGCGGGGAAGTACGAGCAGTACTTC. This codes for CASSLNRRLAGKYEQYF. This chain joins TRBV28 and TRBJ2-7, with 11 bases matching TRBD2. CDR3 length: 17 amino acids. The germline V gene encodes CDR1 MDHEN and CDR2 SYDVKM. V was pared by 2 bases and J by 4 bases, with 10 bases of the junction left unmatched.

The sample holds a few counts of this clonotype. V is TRBV25-1 and J is TRBJ2-1; 9 nucleotides line up with TRBD2. CDR1 is MGHDK and CDR2 is SYGVNS in the germline V gene. Trimming removed 3 bases from V and 4 bases from J; junction bases left unmatched: 7. The CDR3 loop spans 16 amino acids. This chain's CDR3 is CASSDSGLAGYNEQFF. The CDR3, as DNA: TGTGCCAGCAGTGACTCGGGCCTAGCGGGATACAATGAGCAGTTCTTC.

The chain links TRBV6-5 to TRBJ2-7; 9 bases map to TRBD2. Per germline, CDR1 MNHEY and CDR2 SVGAGI. The V segment lost 4 bases and the J segment 6 bases; nucleotides outside the gene matches: 7. The CDR3 length is 14 residues. The CDR3 region has the DNA TGTGCCAGCAGTTCCGGGACTAGCAGTGGCGAGCAGTACTTC. It specifies CASSSGTSSGEQYF.

The table lists this clonotype with a few counts. The V call is TRBV13, the J call TRBJ1-1; 10 bases line up with TRBD1. This CDR3 comprises 12 residues. The germline gives CDR1 PRHDT, CDR2 FYEKMQ (reference sequence). The trim removed 5 bases at V and 11 bases at J, leaving 5 bases unmatched. The CDR3 DNA reads TGTGCCAGCAGCGCGGACAGGGGGAAGGCTTTCTTT. Amino acid sequence: CASSADRGKAFF.

This clonotype was found many times. The chain joins TRBV7-6 to TRBJ2-3; 7 positions match TRBD2. Germline CDR1 is SGHVS and CDR2 is FNYEAQ. V gave up 0 bases and J gave up 2 bases; unmatched junction bases: 8. The length of the CDR3 is 17 residues. The CDR3 bases are TGTGCCAGCAGCTTAGCCACGGGGGGTCTGTACACAGATACGCAGTATTTT. It is translated as CASSLATGGLYTDTQYF.

This clonotype has a handful of counts. The rearrangement links TRBV6-1 to TRBJ2-3, with 8 bases matching TRBD2. J was trimmed by 4 bases and V by 5 bases; bases with no gene match: 5. This CDR3 is built from 14 residues. Germline CDR1 is MNHNS and CDR2 is SASEGT. The CDR3 region is CASSTRGGPDTQYF. DNA for the CDR3: TGTGCCAGCAGTACCCGGGGGGGCCCAGATACGCAGTATTTT.

This clonotype was observed a handful of times. In DNA form, the CDR3 reads TGTGCCAGCACATATGGAAACACCATATATTTT. Protein sequence: CASTYGNTIYF. This chain connects TRBV12-3 or TRBV12-4 to TRBJ1-3, with D uncertain. This CDR3 has 11 amino acids. The ends were cut back, 7 bases at V and 3 bases at J, with 4 bases in the middle.

This clonotype has more than one count but fewer than ten. The chain links TRBV20-1 to TRBJ2-3; a weak D match, TRBD2 (6 bases). Germline CDR1 is DFQATT and CDR2 is SNEGSKA (reference sequence). This CDR3 has 14 amino acids. Trimming shortened V by 5 bases and J by 0 bases, and 12 bases separated the two germline ends. In DNA, the CDR3 is TGCAGTGCTGGTCTAGCGAGGAGCACAGATACGCAGTATTTT. Translated, it gives CSAGLARSTDTQYF.

This clonotype was counted many times. The rearrangement links TRBV11-2 to TRBJ2-2; D perhaps matches TRBD1 (6 bases). CDR1 is SGHAT, CDR2 FQNNGV, per germline. This CDR3 spans 15 amino acids. V dropped 6 bases and J dropped 1 base, with 12 bases sitting between them. The CDR3 is CASSRSTGNTGELFF. The CDR3 DNA sequence: TGTGCCAGCAGTCGCTCGACAGGGAACACCGGGGAGCTGTTTTTT.

This clonotype was counted between two and nine times. V is TRBV7-2 and J is TRBJ2-7; D ambiguous. CDR1 and CDR2 from the germline V gene are SGHTA and FQGNSA. The length of the CDR3 is 14 residues. Trimming removed 2 bases at V and 3 bases at J, with 11 bases between. The CDR3 DNA reads as TGTGCCAGCAGCTTAAGCCGCAGTTTCTACGAGCAGTACTTC. Its protein is CASSLSRSFYEQYF.

This clonotype was seen repeatedly, ten times or more. The J gene is TRBJ2-2, the V gene TRBV9; no definite D call. Germline V lookup: CDR1 SGDLS, CDR2 YYNGEE. Deletions cut 0 bases from V and 5 bases from J, with 11 bases between. The CDR3 sequence is 15 residues long. The CDR3 coding sequence is TGTGCCAGCAGCGTAGGGGCTGGGCGGACCGGGGAGCTGTTTTTT. Encoded protein: CASSVGAGRTGELFF.

At least ten counts were recorded for this clonotype. This chain joins TRBV29-1 and TRBJ2-5; D may correspond to TRBD1 or TRBD2 (5 bases each). CDR1 is SQVTM and CDR2 is ANQGSEA in the germline V gene. This CDR3 comprises 13 residues. V was cut by 6 bases and J by 3 bases, with 14 bases left in between. The CDR3 DNA sequence: TGCAGCGTGGAACCCCTGGGGGAAGAGACCCAGTACTTC. It specifies CSVEPLGEETQYF.

The V and J genes are TRBV30 and TRBJ2-4, with D possibly being TRBD2 (6 bases). This CDR3 is 12 amino acids long. V dropped 5 bases and J dropped 4 bases, with 9 bases sitting between them. Germline lookup yields CDR1 GTSNPN and CDR2 SVGIG (reference sequence). The CDR3 DNA is TGTGCCTGGGGGGGGTCTAAAAACATTCAGTACTTC. Translating it yields CAWGGSKNIQYF.

The genes are TRBV19 and TRBJ2-7; tentatively, D is TRBD1 (5 bases). This CDR3 contains 14 residues. Germline-derived CDR1 and CDR2 are LNHDA and SQIVND (reference sequence). V lost 6 bases to trimming and J lost 0 bases, with 12 bases between them. In DNA form, the CDR3 reads TGTGCCAGTAGCAGACAGTCGAGCTCCTACGAGCAGTACTTC. Translation: CASSRQSSSYEQYF.

Many counts were recorded for this clonotype. The V and J genes are TRBV29-1 and TRBJ1-2; D is possibly TRBD1 (5 bases). From germline, CDR1 is SQVTM and CDR2 ANQGSEA. Trimming removed 6 bases at V and 8 bases at J, with 16 bases between. CDR3 length: 12 residues. The CDR3 loop is CSVEGLSWGYTF. CDR3 sequence (DNA): TGCAGCGTCGAGGGACTCTCTTGGGGCTACACCTTC.

The gene calls are TRBV15 and TRBJ2-1, with TRBD2 matching over 11 bases. This CDR3 comprises 16 residues. The J segment lost 7 bases and the V segment lost 2 bases, leaving 7 bases of the junction unmatched. Per the germline V gene, CDR1 is LNHNV and CDR2 is YYDKDF (reference sequence). The CDR3 reads CATSRTLAGGLNEQFF. The CDR3 DNA follows: TGTGCCACCAGCAGAACCTTAGCGGGAGGGCTGAATGAGCAGTTCTTC.

This clonotype came up many times. The chain combines TRBV6-5 with TRBJ1-5; D might be TRBD1 (5 bases). Germline CDR1 reads MNHEY; CDR2 reads SVGAGI. This CDR3 region has 15 residues. V lost 1 base to trimming and J lost 0 bases, with 7 bases between them. The CDR3, as DNA: TGTGCCAGCAGTTACTTGGGGGGTAGCAATCAGCCCCAGCATTTT. Its protein product is CASSYLGGSNQPQHF.